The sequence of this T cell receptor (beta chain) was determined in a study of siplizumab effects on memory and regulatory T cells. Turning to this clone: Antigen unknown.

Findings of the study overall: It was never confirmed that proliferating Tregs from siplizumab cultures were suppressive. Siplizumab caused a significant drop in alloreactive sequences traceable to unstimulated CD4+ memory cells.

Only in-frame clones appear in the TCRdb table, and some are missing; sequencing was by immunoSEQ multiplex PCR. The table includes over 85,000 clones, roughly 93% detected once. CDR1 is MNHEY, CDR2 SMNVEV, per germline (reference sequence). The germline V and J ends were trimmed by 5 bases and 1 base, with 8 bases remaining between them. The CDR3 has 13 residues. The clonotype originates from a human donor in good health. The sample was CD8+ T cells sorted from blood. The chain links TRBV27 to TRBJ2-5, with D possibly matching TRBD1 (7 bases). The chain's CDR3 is CASSQGGQETQYF. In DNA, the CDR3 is TGTGCCAGCAGTCAGGGGGGCCAAGAGACCCAGTACTTC.